This entry describes one T cell receptor (beta chain). Its cognate antigen has yet to be identified. Nothing much larger sits one base from this clone, and base qualities are not available. The data belong to a study of blood T cell repertoires in COVID-19 (dated by TCRdb to 2020 to 2022). As for the study more broadly: Samples from collaborators originated in the United States, Italy and Spain and spanned both the acute and convalescent phases of COVID-19. The prospective study material was composed of cDNA or gDNA derived from T cells, B-cell-depleted T cells, or PBMCs. Subjects who had been exposed to COVID-19, were actively infected with it, or had recovered from it provided the deeply sampled blood TCRbeta repertoires that made up the dataset. A de-identified subject ID, COVID-19 status, age in years and sex were almost always included in the sample metadata. Samples were obtained from the ongoing ImmuneRACE study (first 160 participants) and from over 1,000 subjects provided by 6 global collaborators. HLA class I and class II types, where available, came from metadata supplied by the sample provider rather than from assay-based typing. The repertoires were released in a freely available public database intended as a resource for research on the immune response to SARS-CoV-2.

TCRbeta CDR3 regions were amplified from genomic DNA using the immunoSEQ Assay, a bias-controlled multiplex PCR. Regarding the original processing steps: The number of nucleated cells in each sample was estimated by amplification of reference gene primers within the assay. To quantify the absolute abundance of each unique TCRbeta CDR3 rearrangement, sequence reads were collapsed and filtered. For each sample, productive Simpson clonality was calculated as the square root of Simpson's diversity index over productive rearrangements. Here the immuneACCESS table is served through TCRdb, limited to in-frame sequences with V and J called. Missing clones are a known gap in these copies; in checked studies unresolved V genes cover under half, and the rest lacks a known reason. V, J and clone size are those of that table, while D and trimming were read from the DNA. The sample records about 300,000 clones, 83% of which are singletons. The ten largest clones add up to approximately 9% of the sample.

Another Seattle source contributed samples from volunteer blood donors who had recovered from COVID-19. The collaborating institutions used their own protocols to collect whole blood in K2EDTA tubes. For TCRbeta analysis, collaborators shipped samples in one of three forms: frozen whole blood, isolated PBMCs, or DNA extracted from either of those sample types. What the authors observed across the whole study: Clinical and demographic metadata were provided uncurated, with the amount varying by source and participant.

Cut back by 8 bases and 3 bases, the V and J ends lie 15 bases apart. The germline V gene supplies CDR1 MDHEN and CDR2 SYDVKM. Measured from the cysteine to the phenylalanine, the CDR3 is 14 residues long. Just CDR3 DNA is preserved here, 42 bases in frame from base 1. The sequenced sample was peripheral blood. The clonotype originates from a woman between 45 and 65 years old who had recovered from COVID-19. The V and J genes are TRBV28 and TRBJ2-3; the best D guess is TRBD2, with 6 bases matching. The nucleotide sequence is given as TGTGCCAGCCGGCTAGCGTACGGTACAGATACGCAGTATTTT. The encoded protein is CASRLAYGTDTQYF.